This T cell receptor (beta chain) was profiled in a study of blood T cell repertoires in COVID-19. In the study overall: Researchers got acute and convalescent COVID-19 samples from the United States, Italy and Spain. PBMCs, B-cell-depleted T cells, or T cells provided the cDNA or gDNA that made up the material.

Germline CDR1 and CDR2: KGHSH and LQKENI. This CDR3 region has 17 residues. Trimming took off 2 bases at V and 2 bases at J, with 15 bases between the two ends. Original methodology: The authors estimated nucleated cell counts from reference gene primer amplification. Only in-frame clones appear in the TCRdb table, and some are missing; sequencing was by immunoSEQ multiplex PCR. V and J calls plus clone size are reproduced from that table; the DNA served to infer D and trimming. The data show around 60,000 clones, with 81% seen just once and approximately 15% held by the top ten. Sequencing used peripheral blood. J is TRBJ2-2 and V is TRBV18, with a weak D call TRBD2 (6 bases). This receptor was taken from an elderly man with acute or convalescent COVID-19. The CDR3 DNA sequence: TGTGCCAGCTCACCATCGGAGCGGCGGGGCAACACCGGGGAGCTGTTTTTT. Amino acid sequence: CASSPSERRGNTGELFF.